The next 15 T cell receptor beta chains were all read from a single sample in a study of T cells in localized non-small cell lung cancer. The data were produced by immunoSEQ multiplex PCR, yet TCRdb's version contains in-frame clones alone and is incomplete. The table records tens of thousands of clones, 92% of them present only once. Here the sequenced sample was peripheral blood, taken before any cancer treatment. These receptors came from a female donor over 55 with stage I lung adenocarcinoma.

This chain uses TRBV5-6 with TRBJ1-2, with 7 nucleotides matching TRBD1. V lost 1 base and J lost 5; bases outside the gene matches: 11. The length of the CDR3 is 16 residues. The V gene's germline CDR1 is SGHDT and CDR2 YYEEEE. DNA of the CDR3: TGTGCCAGCAGCTTGTGGGGACAGCTCCTACAATATGGCTACACCTTC. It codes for CASSLWGQLLQYGYTF.

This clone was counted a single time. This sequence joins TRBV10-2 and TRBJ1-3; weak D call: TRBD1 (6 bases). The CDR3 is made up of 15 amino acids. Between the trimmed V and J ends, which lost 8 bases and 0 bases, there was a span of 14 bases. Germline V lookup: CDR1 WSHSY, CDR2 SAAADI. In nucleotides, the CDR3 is TGCGCCAGCCGGGACAATGATCTCTCTGGAAACACCATATATTTT. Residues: CASRDNDLSGNTIYF.

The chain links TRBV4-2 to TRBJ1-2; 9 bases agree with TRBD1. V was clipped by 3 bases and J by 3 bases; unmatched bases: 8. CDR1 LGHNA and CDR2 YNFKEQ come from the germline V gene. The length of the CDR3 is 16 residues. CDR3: CASSQGDRTGDYGYTF. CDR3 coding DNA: TGTGCCAGCAGCCAGGGCGACCGGACAGGGGACTATGGCTACACCTTC.

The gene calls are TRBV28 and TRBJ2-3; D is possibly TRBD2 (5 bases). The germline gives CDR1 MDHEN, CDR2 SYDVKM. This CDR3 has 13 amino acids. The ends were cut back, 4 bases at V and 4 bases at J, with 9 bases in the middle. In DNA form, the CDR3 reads TGTGCCAGCAGTTCCCTAGCCCCAGATACGCAGTATTTT. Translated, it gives CASSSLAPDTQYF. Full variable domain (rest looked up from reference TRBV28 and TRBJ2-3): DVKVTQSSRYLVKRTGEKVFLECVQDMDHENMFWYRQDPGLGLRLIYFSYDVKMKEKGDIPEGYSVSREKKERFSLILESASTNQTSMYLCASSSLAPDTQYFGPGTRLTVL.

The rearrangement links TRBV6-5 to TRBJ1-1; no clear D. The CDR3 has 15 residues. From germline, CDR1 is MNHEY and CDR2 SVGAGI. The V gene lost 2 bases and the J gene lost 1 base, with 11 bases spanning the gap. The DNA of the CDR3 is TGTGCCAGCAGTTACGGGCGGACGGGGAACACTGAAGCTTTCTTT. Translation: CASSYGRTGNTEAFF.

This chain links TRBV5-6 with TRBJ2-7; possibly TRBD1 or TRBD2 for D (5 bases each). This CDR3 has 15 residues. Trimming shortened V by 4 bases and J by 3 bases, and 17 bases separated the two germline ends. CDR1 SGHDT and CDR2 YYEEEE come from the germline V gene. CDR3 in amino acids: CASSRLGTLDYEQYF. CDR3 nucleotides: TGTGCCAGCAGCCGACTCGGGACCTTAGACTACGAGCAGTACTTC.

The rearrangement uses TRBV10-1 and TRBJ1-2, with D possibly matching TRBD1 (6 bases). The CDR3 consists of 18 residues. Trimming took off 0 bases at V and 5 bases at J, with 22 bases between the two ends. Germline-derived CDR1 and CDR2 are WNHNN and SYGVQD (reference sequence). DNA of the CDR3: TGCGCCAGCAGTGAGTCGTCTCGGGGACAACGACCGGGGTATGGCTACACCTTC. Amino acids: CASSESSRGQRPGYGYTF.

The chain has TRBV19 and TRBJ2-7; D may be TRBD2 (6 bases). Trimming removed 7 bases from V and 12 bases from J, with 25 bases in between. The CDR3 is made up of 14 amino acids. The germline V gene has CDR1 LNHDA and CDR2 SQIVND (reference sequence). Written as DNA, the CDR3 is TGTGCCAGTACCGCGGGCGGGCCGGGGGACCGCTTGTACTTC. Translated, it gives CASTAGGPGDRLYF.

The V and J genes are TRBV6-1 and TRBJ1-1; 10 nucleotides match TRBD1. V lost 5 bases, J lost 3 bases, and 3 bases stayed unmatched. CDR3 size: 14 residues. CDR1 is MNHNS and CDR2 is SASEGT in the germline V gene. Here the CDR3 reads CASSQGQGYTEAFF. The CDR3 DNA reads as TGTGCCAGCAGTCAGGGACAGGGGTACACTGAAGCTTTCTTT.

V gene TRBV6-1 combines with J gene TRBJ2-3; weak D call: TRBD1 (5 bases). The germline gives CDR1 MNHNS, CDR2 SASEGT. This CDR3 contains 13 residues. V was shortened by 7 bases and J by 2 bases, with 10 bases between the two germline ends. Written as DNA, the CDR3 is TGTGCCAGCAATAGACAGTCCACAGATACGCAGTATTTT. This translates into CASNRQSTDTQYF.

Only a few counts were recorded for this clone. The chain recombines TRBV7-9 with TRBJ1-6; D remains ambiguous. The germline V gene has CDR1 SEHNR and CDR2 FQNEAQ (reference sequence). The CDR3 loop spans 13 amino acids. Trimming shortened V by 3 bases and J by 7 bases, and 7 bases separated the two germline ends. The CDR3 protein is CASSFQANSPLHF. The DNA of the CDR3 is TGTGCCAGCAGCTTCCAGGCCAATTCACCCCTCCACTTT.

This CDR3 reads CASSLRQGASSYNSPLHF. CDR3 DNA: TGTGCCAGCAGCTTACGGCAGGGGGCTAGCTCCTATAATTCACCCCTCCACTTT. The chain links TRBV5-6 to TRBJ1-6, with TRBD1 matching over 8 bases. V shed 2 bases, J shed 0 bases, and the junction held 7 bases outside the gene matches. The CDR3 extends over 18 amino acids. Germline V gives CDR1 SGHDT, CDR2 YYEEEE.

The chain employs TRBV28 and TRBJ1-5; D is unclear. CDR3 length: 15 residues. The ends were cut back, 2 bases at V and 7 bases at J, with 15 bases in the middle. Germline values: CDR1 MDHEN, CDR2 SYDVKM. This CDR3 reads CASSLRLGGGQPQHF. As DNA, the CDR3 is TGTGCCAGCAGTTTACGGTTGGGAGGAGGGCAGCCCCAGCATTTT. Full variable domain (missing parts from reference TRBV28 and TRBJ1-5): DVKVTQSSRYLVKRTGEKVFLECVQDMDHENMFWYRQDPGLGLRLIYFSYDVKMKEKGDIPEGYSVSREKKERFSLILESASTNQTSMYLCASSLRLGGGQPQHFGDGTRLSIL.

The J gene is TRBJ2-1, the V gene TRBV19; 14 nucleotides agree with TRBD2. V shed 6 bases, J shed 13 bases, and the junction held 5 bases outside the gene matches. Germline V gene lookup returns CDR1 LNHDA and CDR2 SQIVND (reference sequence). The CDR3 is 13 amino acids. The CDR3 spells CASRTGLAGGQFF. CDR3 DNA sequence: TGTGCCAGTAGAACCGGACTAGCGGGGGGACAGTTCTTC.

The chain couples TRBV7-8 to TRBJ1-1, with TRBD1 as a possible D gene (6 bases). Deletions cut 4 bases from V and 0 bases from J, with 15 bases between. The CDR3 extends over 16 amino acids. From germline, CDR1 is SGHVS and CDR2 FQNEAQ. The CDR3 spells CASSSLGTSMNTEAFF. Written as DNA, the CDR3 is TGTGCCAGCAGCTCCCTCGGGACATCCATGAACACTGAAGCTTTCTTT.